This TCR beta chain was identified during a study of T cell responses to AZD1222 COVID-19 vaccine. With V trimmed by 5 bases and J by 5 bases, 15 bases remained unmatched. The CDR3 is 17 amino acids. CDR1 SGHVS and CDR2 FQNEAQ come from the germline V gene. Repertoires were generated with immunoSEQ multiplex PCR, while TCRdb's copy carries only in-frame clones and drops some. This sample has 160,000 or so clones; about 89% occur once, and the top ten carry 1.5% to 2%. In the case of this clone: Its specificity is unknown.

Whole-study results and caveats: Among the donors, most were white British and more were female, and clonal diversity was possibly underestimated. Seropositive status at baseline applied to only six AZD1222 recipients.

This TCR was recovered from an adult in good health. The specimen was peripheral blood, collected on day 0 of AZD1222 vaccination. This chain links TRBV7-8 with TRBJ2-5; TRBD2 aligns across 9 bases. The CDR3 bases are TGTGCCAGCAGCCAATGGACTAGCGCCCTGGTGTTGGAGACCCAGTACTTC. Translating gives CASSQWTSALVLETQYF.